The 30 T cell receptor beta chains in this list originate from one sample, sequenced in a study of blood T cell repertoires in COVID-19. The method was immunoSEQ multiplex PCR; TCRdb's version includes in-frame clones alone and lacks a portion of them. The sample shows 180,000 or so clones, 86% of them seen only once. The sequenced sample consisted of PBMCs or T cells enriched from blood (not recorded which). The origin of the receptors is a woman between 25 and 40 years old who had recovered from COVID-19.

This clone appeared a few times. V usage is TRBV11-2 and J usage is TRBJ1-6; the match to TRBD1 covers 9 bases. J was trimmed by 7 bases and V by 6 bases; bases with no gene match: 4. Looked up from germline, CDR1 is SGHAT and CDR2 is FQNNGV. The CDR3 consists of 14 residues. CDR3 amino acids: CASRVTGGNSPLHF. CDR3 DNA: TGTGCCAGCAGAGTGACAGGGGGGAATTCACCCCTCCACTTT.

This rearrangement joins TRBV6-5 to TRBJ2-7, with 7 nucleotides matching TRBD2. The CDR3 loop spans 16 amino acids. Germline CDR1 MNHEY, CDR2 SVGAGI. V lost 2 bases and J lost 0; bases outside the gene matches: 7. The CDR3, as DNA: TGTGCCAGCAGTTACGTCGCGGGAGAGAGCTCCTACGAGCAGTACTTC. It translates to CASSYVAGESSYEQYF.

For the CDR3, the DNA is TGTGCCAGCAGCCAAAGAGGCGGGTCATACCAAGAGACCCAGTACTTC. This translates into CASSQRGGSYQETQYF. The chain uses TRBV3-1 (or the pseudogene TRBV3-2) and TRBJ2-5; possibly TRBD2 for D (5 bases). Germline V gene lookup returns CDR1 LGHDT and CDR2 YNNKEL (reference sequence). V dropped 2 bases and J dropped 0 bases, with 13 bases sitting between them. The CDR3 sequence is 16 residues long.

This clone was seen a few times. J is TRBJ1-2 and V is TRBV7-2; a weak D match, TRBD1 (5 bases). Trimming pared 2 bases from V and 4 bases from J, leaving 11 bases between. The CDR3 loop spans 14 amino acids. Per germline, CDR1 SGHTA and CDR2 FQGNSA. The CDR3 region has the DNA TGTGCCAGCAGCTTACATGGGGGGATCTATGGCTACACCTTC. Its protein product is CASSLHGGIYGYTF.

The rearrangement joins TRBV15 to TRBJ1-1; D is perhaps TRBD1 (6 bases). The germline gives CDR1 LNHNV, CDR2 YYDKDF (reference sequence). Trimming removed 0 bases at V and 7 bases at J, with 15 bases between. CDR3 length equals 15 residues. As DNA, the CDR3 is TGTGCCACCAGCAGAGATCGGGGGGGCTCGCGTGAAGCTTTCTTT. Translating gives CATSRDRGGSREAFF.

The rearrangement uses TRBV6-8 and TRBJ1-1; D gene uncertain. With 0 bases removed from V and 0 bases from J, the gap between germline ends came to 11 bases. The CDR3 runs to 16 residues. Germline CDR1 MNHGY, CDR2 SAAAGT. The CDR3 DNA sequence: TGTGCCAGCAGTTACTCGATCGCGGATTTGAACACTGAAGCTTTCTTT. Protein sequence: CASSYSIADLNTEAFF.

This clone was observed a few times. The chain couples TRBV28 to TRBJ2-7; tentative D call: TRBD2 (5 bases). The CDR3 extends over 17 amino acids. Between the trimmed V and J ends, which lost 6 bases and 4 bases, there was a span of 25 bases. The V gene's germline CDR1 is MDHEN and CDR2 SYDVKM. DNA of the CDR3: TGTGCCAGCAGCCCCCTATGGGAGAGGAAGTGGGGATACGAGCAGTACTTC. Its protein is CASSPLWERKWGYEQYF.

The chain links TRBV7-8 to TRBJ1-2; D ambiguous. The CDR3 covers 12 residues. The germline gives CDR1 SGHVS, CDR2 FQNEAQ. Trimming stripped 2 bases from V and 8 bases from J, with 9 bases between. The CDR3 sequence is CASSLKFFGYTF. CDR3 DNA sequence: TGTGCCAGCAGCTTAAAATTCTTCGGCTACACCTTC.

The chain recombines TRBV29-1 with TRBJ2-6; 9 positions agree with TRBD2. There are 18 residues in the CDR3. Germline V gives CDR1 SQVTM, CDR2 ANQGSEA. J was trimmed by 1 base and V by 0 bases; bases with no gene match: 7. The CDR3 nucleotides are TGCAGCGTTGAAGAGGGGAGCGGGAGGCCGTCTGGGGCCAACGTCCTGACTTTC. Amino acids: CSVEEGSGRPSGANVLTF.

V and J are TRBV24-1 and TRBJ2-2, with D perhaps matching TRBD2 (6 bases). The CDR3 is 14 residues long. The V and J ends lost 5 bases and 3 bases respectively, with 9 bases between them. CDR1 KGHDR and CDR2 SFDVKD come from the germline V gene. The CDR3 protein is CATSGGEHTGELFF. The CDR3 DNA follows: TGTGCCACCAGTGGGGGGGAGCACACCGGGGAGCTGTTTTTT.

The V call is TRBV6-2 or TRBV6-3, the J call TRBJ2-5; TRBD1 agrees at 7 bases. V trimming: 5 bases; J trimming: 0 bases; junction bases outside the gene matches: 6. The CDR3 extends over 15 amino acids. In germline, CDR1 is MNHEY, CDR2 SVGEGT. The CDR3 coding sequence is TGTGCCAGCAGTGCCGGGACAGCCTACCAAGAGACCCAGTACTTC. Amino acid sequence: CASSAGTAYQETQYF.

This rearrangement joins TRBV5-6 to TRBJ2-5, with 9 bases lining up with TRBD2. Germline CDR1 SGHDT, CDR2 YYEEEE. V was pared by 4 bases and J by 2 bases, with 9 bases of the junction left unmatched. The CDR3 totals 16 residues. CDR3 in amino acids: CASSRGTSIKQETQYF. For the CDR3, the DNA is TGTGCCAGCAGCAGAGGGACTAGCATAAAACAAGAGACCCAGTACTTC.

This clone was seen once. This chain's CDR3 is CASNPGGTGANVLTF. The CDR3 DNA reads TGTGCCAGCAATCCCGGGGGGACTGGGGCCAACGTCCTGACTTTC. The chain uses TRBV27 and TRBJ2-6; TRBD2 matches at 7 bases. CDR3 length equals 15 residues. Per germline, CDR1 MNHEY and CDR2 SMNVEV (reference sequence). The V gene end was trimmed by 7 bases and the J gene end by 2 bases; junction bases not matched to a gene: 5. The whole variable domain, remainder taken from reference TRBV27 and TRBJ2-6, is EAQVTQNPRYLITVTGKKLTVTCSQNMNHEYMSWYRQDPGLGLRQIYYSMNVEVTDKGDVPEGYKVSRKEKRNFPLILESPSPNQTSLYFCASNPGGTGANVLTFGAGSRLTVL.

V is TRBV2 and J is TRBJ2-5, with D perhaps matching TRBD1 (6 bases). There are 15 residues in the CDR3. Trimming shortened V by 6 bases and J by 2 bases, and 16 bases separated the two germline ends. Germline loops: CDR1 SNHLY, CDR2 FYNNEI. The CDR3 nucleotides are TGTGCCAGCAGGGGCGGCAGGGGCAATCAAGAGACCCAGTACTTC. It specifies CASRGGRGNQETQYF.

The chain uses TRBV7-8 and TRBJ2-2; D possibly corresponds to TRBD1 (6 bases). Trimming took 5 bases from V and 6 from J, leaving 13 bases between them. CDR1 is SGHVS, CDR2 FQNEAQ, per germline. CDR3 length equals 14 residues. CDR3 in DNA: TGTGCCAGCAGCGTCCTCAGGGGTGCCGGGGAGCTGTTTTTT. Translation: CASSVLRGAGELFF.

This chain links TRBV28 with TRBJ1-6; a weak D match, TRBD1 (5 bases). The CDR3 totals 15 residues. Germline V gives CDR1 MDHEN, CDR2 SYDVKM. Trimming took off 7 bases at V and 4 bases at J, with 14 bases between the two ends. The CDR3 bases are TGTGCCAGCACCGGCAGGGAGGCTTATAATTCACCCCTCCACTTT. Its protein is CASTGREAYNSPLHF.

V gene TRBV2 combines with J gene TRBJ2-2; D is uncertain. The ends were cut back, 4 bases at V and 6 bases at J, with 9 bases in the middle. Germline CDR1 and CDR2: SNHLY and FYNNEI. This CDR3 has 13 residues. CDR3 DNA sequence: TGTGCCAGCAGTGCTAGAACGTCCGGGGAGCTGTTTTTT. Its translation: CASSARTSGELFF.

This chain uses TRBV27 with TRBJ2-3; D uncertain. Looked up from germline, CDR1 is MNHEY and CDR2 is SMNVEV (reference sequence). V dropped 3 bases and J dropped 0 bases, with 4 bases sitting between them. This CDR3 is 13 amino acids long. The CDR3 loop is CASSFSSTDTQYF. In nucleotides, the CDR3 is TGTGCCAGCAGTTTTAGTAGCACAGATACGCAGTATTTT.

The rearrangement links TRBV27 to TRBJ2-7; 11 nucleotides match TRBD1. J gave up 6 bases and V 6 bases, and 13 bases lay outside the gene matches. CDR1 is MNHEY, CDR2 SMNVEV, per germline (reference sequence). CDR3 size: 16 residues. The chain's CDR3 is CASRTLLGTGGSEQYF. In DNA, the CDR3 is TGTGCCAGCAGAACTCTTCTTGGGACAGGGGGTAGCGAGCAGTACTTC.

In this sample, this clone turned up a few times. CDR3 residues: CASSQSQEVSYGYTF. The CDR3 bases are TGTGCCAGCAGTCAGAGTCAGGAAGTGAGCTATGGCTACACCTTC. J is TRBJ1-2 and V is TRBV2, with D hard to call. The germline V gene has CDR1 SNHLY and CDR2 FYNNEI. The CDR3 runs to 15 residues. V lost 5 bases, J lost 4 bases, and 17 bases lay in between.

The V gene is TRBV7-8, the J gene TRBJ1-1, with D maybe TRBD1 (6 bases). V was cut by 3 bases and J by 8 bases, with 10 bases left in between. Germline V CDR1 and CDR2: SGHVS, FQNEAQ. The CDR3 is made up of 12 amino acids. CDR3 residues: CASSFGTPEAFF. CDR3 coding DNA: TGTGCCAGCAGCTTCGGGACACCCGAAGCTTTCTTT.

This sequence joins TRBV28 and TRBJ2-7, with 8 bases that match TRBD1. V lost 6 bases, J lost 5 bases, and 6 bases stayed unmatched. Per the germline V gene, CDR1 is MDHEN and CDR2 is SYDVKM. The CDR3 is 13 residues long. As DNA, the CDR3 is TGTGCCAGCAGGTACTTACAGGGGGACGAGCAGTACTTC. Its translation: CASRYLQGDEQYF.

The rearrangement links TRBV28 to TRBJ2-2, with a possible D match to TRBD1 (6 bases). Germline lookup yields CDR1 MDHEN and CDR2 SYDVKM. The CDR3 is 15 amino acids. V gave up 5 bases and J gave up 0 bases, with 10 bases separating them. The CDR3 reads CASSLGTTNTGELFF. DNA of the CDR3: TGTGCCAGCAGTCTCGGGACAACGAACACCGGGGAGCTGTTTTTT.

In DNA form, the CDR3 reads TGTGCCAGCAGCTCTCCAGGGGTTCCATACGAGCAGTACTTC. It encodes CASSSPGVPYEQYF. The chain has TRBV11-2 and TRBJ2-7; a possible D gene is TRBD1 (6 bases). Trimming removed 4 bases at V and 4 bases at J, with 14 bases between. The CDR3 contains 14 residues. CDR1 SGHAT and CDR2 FQNNGV come from the germline V gene.

V and J are TRBV9 and TRBJ2-2, with 12 bases that match TRBD2. Per germline, CDR1 SGDLS and CDR2 YYNGEE. The CDR3 spans 16 residues. The V gene end was trimmed by 0 bases and the J gene end by 6 bases; junction bases not matched to a gene: 3. CDR3 protein: CASSVGLAGDPGELFF. The CDR3 DNA reads as TGTGCCAGCAGCGTAGGACTAGCGGGAGACCCCGGGGAGCTGTTTTTT.

The chain has TRBV24-1 and TRBJ1-2; 8 nucleotides align to TRBD1. The CDR3 is 15 amino acids. Trimming at V came to 3 bases and at J to 6 bases, leaving 8 bases not matched to a gene. Germline CDR1 and CDR2: KGHDR and SFDVKD. Written as DNA, the CDR3 is TGTGCCACCAGTGATCCCGGACAGGGAGGAGATGGCTACACCTTC. It is translated as CATSDPGQGGDGYTF.

The chain employs TRBV3-1 (or the pseudogene TRBV3-2) and TRBJ2-1, with 11 bases lining up with TRBD2. This CDR3 contains 15 residues. V dropped 1 base and J dropped 5; count of bases not matched to a gene: 1. The germline CDR1 and CDR2 sequences are LGHDT and YNNKEL (reference sequence). The CDR3 reads CASSQGLAGNNEQFF. The CDR3 DNA is TGTGCCAGCAGCCAAGGACTAGCGGGAAACAATGAGCAGTTCTTC.

The chain recombines TRBV29-1 with TRBJ2-7; D ambiguous. This CDR3 is 15 amino acids long. V lost 0 bases to trimming and J lost 2 bases, with 14 bases between them. CDR1 is SQVTM and CDR2 is ANQGSEA in the germline V gene. CDR3 nucleotides: TGCAGCGTTGAAGACACGGCGGCCAGCCCCTACGAGCAGTACTTC. This encodes CSVEDTAASPYEQYF.

This chain uses TRBV7-9 with TRBJ1-2; D unclear. CDR1 and CDR2 (germline): SEHNR, FQNEAQ (reference sequence). This CDR3 has 14 amino acids. The ends were cut back, 5 bases at V and 6 bases at J, with 16 bases in the middle. The CDR3 loop is CASSPTLLVDGYTF. The CDR3 bases are TGTGCCAGCAGCCCCACTCTACTGGTGGATGGCTACACCTTC.

V gene TRBV28 combines with J gene TRBJ1-4, with TRBD1 identical over 9 bases. The CDR3 is 14 amino acids. Germline CDR1 reads MDHEN; CDR2 reads SYDVKM. Trimming at V came to 6 bases and at J to 5 bases, leaving 4 bases not matched to a gene. DNA of the CDR3: TGTGCCAGCAGCTCCGACAGGGGGAATGAAAAACTGTTTTTT. This gives the protein CASSSDRGNEKLFF.